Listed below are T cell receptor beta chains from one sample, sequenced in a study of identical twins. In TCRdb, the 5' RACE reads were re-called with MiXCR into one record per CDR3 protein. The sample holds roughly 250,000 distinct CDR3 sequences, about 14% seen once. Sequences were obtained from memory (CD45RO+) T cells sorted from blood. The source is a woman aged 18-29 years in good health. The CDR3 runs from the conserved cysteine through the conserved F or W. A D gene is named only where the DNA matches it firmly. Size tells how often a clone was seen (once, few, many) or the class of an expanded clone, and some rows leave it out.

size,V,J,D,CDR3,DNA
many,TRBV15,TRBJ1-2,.,CATSREGGLSGYTF,TGTGCCACCAGCAGAGAGGGTGGGTTGAGCGGCTACACCTTC
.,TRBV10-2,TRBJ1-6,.,CASSGQLGSPLHF,TGCGCCAGCAGCGGACAGCTCGGTTCACCCCTCCACTTT
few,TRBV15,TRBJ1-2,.,CATSREGGYTF,TGTGCCACCAGCAGAGAGGGGGGCTACACCTTC
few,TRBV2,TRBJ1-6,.,CASSEGGTRGSPLHF,TGTGCCAGCAGTGAAGGGGGGACCAGAGGATCACCCCTCCACTTT
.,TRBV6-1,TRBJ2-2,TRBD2,CASSGWTGGTGELFF,TGTGCCAGCAGTGGATGGACGGGGGGTACCGGGGAGCTGTTTTTT
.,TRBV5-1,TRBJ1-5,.,CASSLGRAQPQHF,TGCGCCAGCAGCTTGGGCAGGGCCCAGCCCCAGCATTTT
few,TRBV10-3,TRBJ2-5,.,CAISEYSRQETQYF,TGTGCCATCAGTGAGTACTCGCGCCAAGAGACCCAGTACTTC
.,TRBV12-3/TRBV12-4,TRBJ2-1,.,CASSRDWGDSQFF,TGTGCCAGCAGTCGGGACTGGGGTGATTCACAGTTCTTC
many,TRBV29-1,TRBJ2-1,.,CSVGPNNEQFF,TGCAGCGTTGGACCGAACAATGAGCAGTTCTTC
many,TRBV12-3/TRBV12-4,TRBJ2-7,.,CASSLLSGPYEQYF,TGTGCCAGCAGCCTCTTAAGCGGCCCCTACGAGCAGTACTTC
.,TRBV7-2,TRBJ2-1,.,CASSLDGVLDEQFF,TGTGCCAGCAGCTTAGATGGGGTTTTGGATGAGCAGTTCTTC
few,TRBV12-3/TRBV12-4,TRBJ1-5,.,CASSLGGFGNQPQHF,TGTGCCAGCAGTTTAGGAGGGTTTGGCAATCAGCCCCAGCATTTT
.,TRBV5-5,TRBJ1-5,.,CASSRVAYSNQPQHF,TGTGCCAGCAGCCGTGTCGCATATAGCAATCAGCCCCAGCATTTT
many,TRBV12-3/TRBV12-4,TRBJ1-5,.,CASSALSNQPQHF,TGTGCCAGCAGCGCCCTTAGCAATCAGCCCCAGCATTTT
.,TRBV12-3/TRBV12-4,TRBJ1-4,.,CASSQFGGRNGKLFF,TGTGCCAGCAGTCAATTTGGGGGGAGGAATGGGAAACTGTTTTTT
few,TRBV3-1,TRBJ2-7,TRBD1,CASSPAGTGPYEQYF,TGTGCCAGCAGCCCCGCCGGGACAGGGCCCTACGAGCAGTACTTC
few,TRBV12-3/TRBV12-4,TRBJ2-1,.,CASSSRDRSYNEQFF,TGTGCCAGCAGTTCCCGCGACAGATCCTACAATGAGCAGTTCTTC
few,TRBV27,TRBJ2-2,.,CASSLVRSNTGELFF,TGTGCCAGCAGTTTGGTTCGGTCGAACACCGGGGAGCTGTTTTTT
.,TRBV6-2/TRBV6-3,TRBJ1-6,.,CASSYWRVGLSPLHF,TGTGCCAGCAGTTATTGGAGAGTCGGGCTTTCACCCCTCCACTTT
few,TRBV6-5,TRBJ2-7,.,CASSYTLWGAGNEQYF,TGTGCCAGCAGTTACACCCTATGGGGCGCGGGCAACGAGCAGTACTTC
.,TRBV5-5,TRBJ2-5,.,CASSLWTDRVGETQYF,TGTGCCAGCAGCCTTTGGACAGATAGGGTTGGAGAGACCCAGTACTTC
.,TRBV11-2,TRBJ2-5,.,CASRLGLQETQYF,TGTGCCAGCAGACTAGGCCTCCAAGAGACCCAGTACTTC
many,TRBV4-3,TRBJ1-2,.,CASSQEGASGFGYTF,TGCGCCAGCAGCCAAGAGGGGGCATCGGGGTTTGGCTACACCTTC
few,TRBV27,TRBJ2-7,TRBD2,CASSARPLIAGDEQYF,TGTGCCAGCAGTGCCCGACCTCTAATAGCGGGTGATGAGCAGTACTTC
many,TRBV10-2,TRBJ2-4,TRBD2,CASSGEGTVAKNIQYF,TGCGCCAGCAGTGGGGAGGGGACCGTAGCCAAAAACATTCAGTACTTC
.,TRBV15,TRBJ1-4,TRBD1,CATSKTGIGEKLFF,TGTGCCACCAGCAAGACAGGGATCGGTGAAAAACTGTTTTTT
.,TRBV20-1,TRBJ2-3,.,CSARAPDTDTQYF,TGCAGTGCTAGAGCCCCAGACACAGATACGCAGTATTTT
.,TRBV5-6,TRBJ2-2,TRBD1,CASQIRDRMTGELFF,TGTGCCAGCCAAATCCGGGACAGGATGACCGGGGAGCTGTTTTTT
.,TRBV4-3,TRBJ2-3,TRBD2,CASSQDIGRVDTQYF,TGCGCCAGCAGCCAAGATATCGGGAGGGTGGATACGCAGTATTTT
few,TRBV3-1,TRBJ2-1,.,CASSQDAVGQFF,TGTGCCAGCAGCCAAGACGCCGTAGGGCAGTTCTTC
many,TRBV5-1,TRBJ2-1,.,CASSNGDNNEQFF,TGCGCCAGCTCGAACGGGGACAACAATGAGCAGTTCTTC
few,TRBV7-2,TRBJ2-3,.,CASSLDTLYTDTQYF,TGTGCCAGCAGCTTAGACACCCTTTACACAGATACGCAGTATTTT
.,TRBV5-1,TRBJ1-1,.,CASRRGETEAFF,TGCGCCAGCAGAAGGGGTGAAACTGAAGCTTTCTTT
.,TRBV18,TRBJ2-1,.,CASSPGRELGNEQFF,TGTGCCAGCTCACCAGGAAGGGAACTTGGGAATGAGCAGTTCTTC
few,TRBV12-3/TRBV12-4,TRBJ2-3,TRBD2,CASSLKRGLTDTQYF,TGTGCCAGCAGTTTAAAGCGGGGCTTAACAGATACGCAGTATTTT
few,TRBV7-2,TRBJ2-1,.,CASRSTLRVGQFF,TGTGCCAGCAGGTCAACCTTAAGGGTTGGGCAGTTCTTC
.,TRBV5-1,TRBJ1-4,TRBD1,CASSPTGNEKLFF,TGCGCCAGCAGCCCGACAGGGAATGAAAAACTGTTTTTT